This record concerns one T cell receptor (beta chain) sequence. Time point of the sample: baseline, week 1 (first vaccination visit). Treatment reported: pre-vaccination baseline after standard-of-care therapy. TCRdb's table, derived via immunoSEQ multiplex PCR, lists solely in-frame clones and lacks some. The sample records some 51,000 clones, about three quarters being singletons. The data originate from a study of a mutant IDH1 vaccine in newly diagnosed glioma. Sequencing was performed on PBMCs, taken from a glioma patient treated with radiotherapy, temozolomide or both. The TCR sequence derives from a woman between 40 and 50 years old with glioma.

The DNA of the CDR3 is TGTGCCAGCAGCTTAGCCCCCGGACAGGGCGGAAACACCATATATTTT. Encoded protein: CASSLAPGQGGNTIYF. The J gene is TRBJ1-3, the V gene TRBV7-8, with 8 positions matching TRBD1. This CDR3 has 16 amino acids. J lost 4 bases, V lost 0 bases, and 5 bases had no gene match. Germline V gives CDR1 SGHVS, CDR2 FQNEAQ.